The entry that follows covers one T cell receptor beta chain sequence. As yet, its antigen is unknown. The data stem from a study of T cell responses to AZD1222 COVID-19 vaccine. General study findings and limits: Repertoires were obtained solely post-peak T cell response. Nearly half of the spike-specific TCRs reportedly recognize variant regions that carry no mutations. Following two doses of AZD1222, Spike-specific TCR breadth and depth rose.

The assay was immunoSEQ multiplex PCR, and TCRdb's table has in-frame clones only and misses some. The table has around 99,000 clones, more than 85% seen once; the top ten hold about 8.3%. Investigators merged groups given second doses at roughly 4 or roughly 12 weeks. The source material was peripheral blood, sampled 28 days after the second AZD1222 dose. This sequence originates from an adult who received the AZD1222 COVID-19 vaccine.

The CDR3 bases are TGTGCCTGGGTGGGAAGACAGGGCAGCACTGAAGCTTTCTTT. Amino acid sequence: CAWVGRQGSTEAFF. The rearrangement links TRBV30 to TRBJ1-1; 7 nucleotides line up with TRBD1. J lost 4 bases, V lost 5 bases, and 10 bases had no gene match. Germline V lookup: CDR1 GTSNPN, CDR2 SVGIG (reference sequence). The CDR3 is 14 residues long.